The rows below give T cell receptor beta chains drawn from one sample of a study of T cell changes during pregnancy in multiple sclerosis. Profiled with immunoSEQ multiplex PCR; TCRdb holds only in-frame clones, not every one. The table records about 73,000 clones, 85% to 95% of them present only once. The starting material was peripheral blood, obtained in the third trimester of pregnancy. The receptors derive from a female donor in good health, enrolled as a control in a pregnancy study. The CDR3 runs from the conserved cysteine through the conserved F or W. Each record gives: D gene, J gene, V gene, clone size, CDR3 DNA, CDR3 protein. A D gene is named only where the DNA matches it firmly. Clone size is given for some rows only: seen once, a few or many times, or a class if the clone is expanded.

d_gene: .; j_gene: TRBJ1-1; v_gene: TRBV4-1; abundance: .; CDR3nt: TGCGCCAGCAGCTTTACAACCGGGGTGAACACTGAAGCTTTCTTT; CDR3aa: CASSFTTGVNTEAFF
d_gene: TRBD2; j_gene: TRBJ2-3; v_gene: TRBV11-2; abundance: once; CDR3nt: TGTGCCAGCAGCTTAGTGATGGGACTAGCGGGAGTCGCAGATACGCAGTATTTT; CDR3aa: CASSLVMGLAGVADTQYF
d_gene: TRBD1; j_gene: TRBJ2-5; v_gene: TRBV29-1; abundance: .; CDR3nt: TGCAGCGTGGCAACAGGGGAGGAGACCCAGTACTTC; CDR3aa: CSVATGEETQYF
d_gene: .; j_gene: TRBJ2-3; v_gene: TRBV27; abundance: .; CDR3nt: TGTGCCAGCGGGTTAGGGACTGCTAGCACAGATACGCAGTATTTT; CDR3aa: CASGLGTASTDTQYF
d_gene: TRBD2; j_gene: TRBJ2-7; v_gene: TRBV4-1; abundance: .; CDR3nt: TGCGCCAGCAGCCACGCGGGACTAACCAGCTCCTACGAGCAGTACTTC; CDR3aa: CASSHAGLTSSYEQYF
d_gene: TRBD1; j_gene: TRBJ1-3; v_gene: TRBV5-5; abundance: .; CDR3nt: TGTGCCAGCAGCGCATCAGGGGGCTTCTCCGGAAACACCATATATTTT; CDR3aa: CASSASGGFSGNTIYF
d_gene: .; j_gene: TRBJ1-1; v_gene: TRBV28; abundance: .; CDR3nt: TGTGCCAGCAGTCACCGAGAGGGCGAAGCTTTCTTT; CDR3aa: CASSHREGEAFF
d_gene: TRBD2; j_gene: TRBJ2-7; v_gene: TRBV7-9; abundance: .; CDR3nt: TGTGCCAGCAGCTTAGGGCTGGGACTAGCTGTGGAGCAGTACTTC; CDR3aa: CASSLGLGLAVEQYF
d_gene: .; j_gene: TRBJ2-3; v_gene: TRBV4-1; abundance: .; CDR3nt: TGCGCCAGCAGCCCTACCGGTAGAGGGCGTGAGGGCACAGATACGCAGTATTTT; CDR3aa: CASSPTGRGREGTDTQYF
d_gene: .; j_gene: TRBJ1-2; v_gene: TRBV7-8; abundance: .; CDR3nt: TGTGCCAGCAGCCCGGAAGCAGGGAACTATGGCTACACCTTC; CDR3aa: CASSPEAGNYGYTF
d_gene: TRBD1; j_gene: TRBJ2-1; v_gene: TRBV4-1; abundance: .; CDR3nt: TGCGCCAGCAGCAGTCGGGACAGGGCAGGGAATGAGCAGTTCTTC; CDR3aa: CASSSRDRAGNEQFF
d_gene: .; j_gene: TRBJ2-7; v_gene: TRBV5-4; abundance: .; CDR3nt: TGTGCCAGCAGCCTCTACTCCTACAGGGACGAGCAGTACTTC; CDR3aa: CASSLYSYRDEQYF
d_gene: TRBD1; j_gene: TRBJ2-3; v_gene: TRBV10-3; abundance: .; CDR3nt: TGTGCCATCAGTGAGTCGACAGGGACAGATACGCAGTATTTT; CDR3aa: CAISESTGTDTQYF
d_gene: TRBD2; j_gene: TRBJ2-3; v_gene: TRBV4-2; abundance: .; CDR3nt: TGTGCCAGCAGCCAGCGGGAGACACACACAGATACGCAGTATTTT; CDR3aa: CASSQRETHTDTQYF
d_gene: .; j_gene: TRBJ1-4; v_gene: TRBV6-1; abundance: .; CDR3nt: TGTGCCAGCAGTCTTAGAGCAACTAATGAAAAACTGTTTTTT; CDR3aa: CASSLRATNEKLFF
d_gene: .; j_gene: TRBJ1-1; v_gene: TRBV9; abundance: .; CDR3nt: TGTGCCAGCAGCCCGCCCGCGGGGAGGGGCACTGAAGCTTTCTTT; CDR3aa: CASSPPAGRGTEAFF
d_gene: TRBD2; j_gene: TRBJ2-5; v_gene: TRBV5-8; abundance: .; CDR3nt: TGTGCCAGCAGCTCCCACCTTGGGGCGGGAGAAAGAGAGACCCAGTACTTC; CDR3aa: CASSSHLGAGERETQYF
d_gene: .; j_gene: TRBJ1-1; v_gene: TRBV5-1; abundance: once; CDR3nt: TGCGCCAGCAGCTCTACGGGGGGCACTGAAGCTTTCTTT; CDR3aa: CASSSTGGTEAFF
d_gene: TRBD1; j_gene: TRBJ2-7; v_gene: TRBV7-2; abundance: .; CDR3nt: TGTGCCAGCAGCCCCAGGATCCGGGACAGGCCTATTGAGCAGTACTTC; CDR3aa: CASSPRIRDRPIEQYF
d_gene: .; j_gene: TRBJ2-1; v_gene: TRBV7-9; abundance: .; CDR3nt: TGTGCCAGCAGCTTAGGTATCCGTTACAATGAGCAGTTCTTC; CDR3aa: CASSLGIRYNEQFF
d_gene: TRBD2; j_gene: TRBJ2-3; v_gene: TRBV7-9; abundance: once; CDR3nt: TGTGCCAGCAGCTTATCGAGCGGGGGGAACACAGATACGCAGTATTTT; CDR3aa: CASSLSSGGNTDTQYF
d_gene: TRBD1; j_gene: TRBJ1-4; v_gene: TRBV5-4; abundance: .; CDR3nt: TGTGCCAGCAGCCGGACAGGAGATGAAAAACTGTTTTTT; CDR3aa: CASSRTGDEKLFF
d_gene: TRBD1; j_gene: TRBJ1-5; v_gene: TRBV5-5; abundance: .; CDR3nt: TGTGCCAGCAGCTTGGGACAGGGTCCCAATCAGCCCCAGCATTTT; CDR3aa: CASSLGQGPNQPQHF
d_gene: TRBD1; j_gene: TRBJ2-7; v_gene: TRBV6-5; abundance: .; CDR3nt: TGTGCCAGCAGTCGGCGGGGACAGGGAACCTACGAGCAGTACTTC; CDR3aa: CASSRRGQGTYEQYF
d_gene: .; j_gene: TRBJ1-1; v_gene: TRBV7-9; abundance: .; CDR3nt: TGTGCCGCGGGACCGAGGGGGGGGAACACTGAAGCTTTCTTT; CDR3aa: CAAGPRGGNTEAFF
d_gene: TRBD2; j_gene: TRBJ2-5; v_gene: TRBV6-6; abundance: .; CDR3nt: TGTGCCAGCAGCCGCGGACTAGCGGGAGTGGAGACCCAGTACTTC; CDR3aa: CASSRGLAGVETQYF
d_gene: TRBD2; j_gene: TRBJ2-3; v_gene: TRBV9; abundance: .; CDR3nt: TGTGCCAGCAGCGCCCTGTTGCAGCGGGGGAGCACAGATACGCAGTATTTT; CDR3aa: CASSALLQRGSTDTQYF
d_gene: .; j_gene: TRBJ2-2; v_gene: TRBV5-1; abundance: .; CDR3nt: TGCGCCAGCAGCTTGGTTCGGTCCACCGGGGAGCTGTTTTTT; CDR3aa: CASSLVRSTGELFF
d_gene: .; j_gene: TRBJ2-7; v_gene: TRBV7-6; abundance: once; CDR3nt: TGTGCCAGCTCCAAGTGGTCCCAAGAGTCGGACGAGCAGTACTTC; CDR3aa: CASSKWSQESDEQYF
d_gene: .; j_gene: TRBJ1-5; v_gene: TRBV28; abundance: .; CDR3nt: TGTGCCAGCAGAAACAGGGAGGGCGGGTATAGCAATCAGCCCCAGCATTTT; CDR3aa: CASRNREGGYSNQPQHF
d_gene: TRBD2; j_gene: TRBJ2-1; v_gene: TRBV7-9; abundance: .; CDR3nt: TGTGCCAGCAGCCCTTCCCTTCTAGCGGGAGTTTTCTACAATGAGCAGTTCTTC; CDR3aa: CASSPSLLAGVFYNEQFF
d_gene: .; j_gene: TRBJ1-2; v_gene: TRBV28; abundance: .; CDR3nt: TGTGCCAGCAGTGACAGCAACTATGGCTACACCTTC; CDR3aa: CASSDSNYGYTF